This T cell receptor beta chain was recovered during a study of blood T cell repertoires in COVID-19. At the level of the study: The cDNA or gDNA used as material had been derived from T cells, B-cell-depleted T cells, or PBMCs.

Methods used by the authors: Amplification of reference gene primers was used by the study to estimate nucleated cell counts. The assay was immunoSEQ multiplex PCR, and TCRdb's table has in-frame clones only and misses some. V and J calls and clone size are those listed in that table; D and trimming were worked out from the DNA. Of roughly 220,000 clones listed, around 87% were seen once; the top ten hold around 3.2%. CDR1 is LGHDT and CDR2 is YNNKEL in the germline V gene (reference sequence). The V and J ends lost 1 base and 3 bases, in that order; junction bases with no gene match: 4. This CDR3 comprises 17 residues.

Sequenced: PBMCs or T cells enriched from blood (not recorded which). V usage is TRBV3-1 (or the pseudogene TRBV3-2) and J usage is TRBJ2-1; 12 bases map to TRBD2. This TCR derives from a woman between 18 and 29 years old in a cohort exposed to, infected with or recovered from COVID-19 (not recorded which). The CDR3 DNA reads TGTGCCAGCAGCCAAGGGCTGGGACTAGCGGGCTACAATGAGCAGTTCTTC. Translation gives CASSQGLGLAGYNEQFF.